These 25 T cell receptor beta chains came from one sample sequenced in a study of Ad26.COV2.S vaccination and SARS-CoV-2 variants. Treatment specified: around 19 received Ad26.COV2.S at low or high dose, single or two shots; several received placebo; per-sample allocation not given. Sampling occurred on day 63 after the first vaccine or placebo injection. Repertoires were generated with immunoSEQ multiplex PCR, while TCRdb's copy carries only in-frame clones and drops some. The repertoire holds hundreds of thousands of clones, with more than 75% as singletons. The sequenced sample was peripheral blood, obtained in a trial of Ad26.COV2.S vaccine versus placebo. These TCRs come from a person aged 18-65 years who received the Ad26.COV2.S COVID-19 vaccine or a placebo.

This clone has only a few counts. The DNA of the CDR3 is TGTGCCAGCCTAAGGAGGTTGCTCGGGACAGGGGGCCTAGAGTCGCTACGGCCCCAGCATTTT. It translates to CASLRRLLGTGGLESLRPQHF. The chain is built from TRBV2 and TRBJ1-5, with 12 bases that match TRBD1. The CDR3 has 21 residues. Looked up from germline, CDR1 is SNHLY and CDR2 is FYNNEI. V shed 8 bases, J shed 9 bases, and the junction held 29 bases outside the gene matches. Together with reference TRBV2 and TRBJ1-5, the CDR3 gives the full variable domain: EPEVTQTPSHQVTQMGQEVILRCVPISNHLYFYWYRQILGQKVEFLVSFYNNEISEKSEIFDDQFSVERPDGSNFTLKIRSTKLEDSAMYFCASLRRLLGTGGLESLRPQHFGDGTRLSIL.

Comments on this clone: The same CDR3 also results from other DNA sequences found in this sample. The chain employs TRBV30 and TRBJ1-6; 10 bases align to TRBD1. This CDR3 comprises 15 residues. V lost 1 base to trimming and J lost 7 bases; unmatched junction nucleotides: 4. Per the germline V gene, CDR1 is GTSNPN and CDR2 is SVGIG (reference sequence). CDR3: CAWSADRGRNSPLHF. DNA of the CDR3: TGTGCCTGGAGTGCCGACAGGGGGCGGAATTCACCCCTCCACTTT.

The chain combines TRBV24-1 with TRBJ1-5; D possibly corresponds to TRBD1 (6 bases). CDR3 size: 16 residues. Germline V gene lookup returns CDR1 KGHDR and CDR2 SFDVKD. Trimming pared 3 bases from V and 5 bases from J, leaving 16 bases between. The CDR3 nucleotides read TGTGCCACCAGTGATCATGCGGGGGCGGAGGATCAGCCCCAGCATTTT. Translating gives CATSDHAGAEDQPQHF.

This clone was recorded once. The V and J genes are TRBV19 and TRBJ1-4, with D hard to call. Per the germline V gene, CDR1 is LNHDA and CDR2 is SQIVND (reference sequence). V was cut by 4 bases and J by 0 bases, with 12 bases left in between. The CDR3 length is 16 residues. CDR3: CASSNTARTTNEKLFF. As DNA, the CDR3 is TGTGCCAGTAGTAATACAGCACGGACAACTAATGAAAAACTGTTTTTT.

The chain carries TRBV7-6 and TRBJ2-5; D possibly matches TRBD1 or TRBD2 (6 bases each). CDR1 is SGHVS and CDR2 is FNYEAQ in the germline V gene. V was trimmed by 3 bases and J by 5 bases, leaving 16 bases between them. CDR3 length equals 15 residues. The CDR3 loop reads CASSFGGGPRETQYF. For the CDR3, the DNA is TGTGCCAGCAGCTTTGGAGGGGGGCCTCGGGAGACCCAGTACTTC.

V gene TRBV19 combines with J gene TRBJ2-1; unclear D gene. V was shortened by 5 bases and J by 5 bases, with 16 bases between the two germline ends. The CDR3 is 15 amino acids. Looked up from germline, CDR1 is LNHDA and CDR2 is SQIVND (reference sequence). CDR3 sequence: CASSGFGFMDNEQFF. The CDR3 DNA follows: TGTGCCAGTAGTGGGTTCGGGTTTATGGACAATGAGCAGTTCTTC.

The chain couples TRBV19 to TRBJ2-7; TRBD1 agrees at 7 bases. From germline, CDR1 is LNHDA and CDR2 SQIVND (reference sequence). The CDR3 runs to 14 residues. V trimming: 10 bases; J trimming: 3 bases; junction bases outside the gene matches: 12. As DNA, the CDR3 is TGTGCCACTCTCTTGGGACAGAGATACTACGAGCAGTACTTC. It encodes CATLLGQRYYEQYF.

The chain is built from TRBV5-4 and TRBJ2-3; D not resolved. Germline V CDR1 and CDR2: SGHNT, YYREEE (reference sequence). V lost 1 base, J lost 0 bases, and 6 bases lay in between. There are 14 residues in the CDR3. The CDR3 loop is CASSLQISTDTQYF. The CDR3, as DNA: TGTGCCAGCAGCTTGCAGATTAGCACAGATACGCAGTATTTT.

This sequence joins TRBV4-2 and TRBJ1-2, with 10 bases that match TRBD1. Trimming at V came to 4 bases and at J to 0 bases, leaving 14 bases not matched to a gene. Germline V gene sequence: CDR1 LGHNA, CDR2 YNFKEQ. The CDR3 runs 19 residues. CDR3 sequence reads: CASSRVGRDRGIANYGYTF. CDR3 bases: TGTGCCAGCAGCCGCGTGGGCCGGGACAGGGGAATAGCTAACTATGGCTACACCTTC.

The rearrangement links TRBV5-1 to TRBJ2-7; D remains unclear. Germline V lookup: CDR1 SGHRS, CDR2 YFSETQ. V lost 2 bases, J lost 1 base, and 10 bases lay in between. The CDR3 totals 14 residues. CDR3 nucleotides: TGCGCCAGCAGCTTCACGGGTAGGTCCTACGAGCAGTACTTC. As protein: CASSFTGRSYEQYF.

The chain combines TRBV6-2 or TRBV6-3 with TRBJ1-1; D remains ambiguous. The CDR3 loop spans 13 amino acids. CDR1 is MNHEY, CDR2 SVGEGT, per germline. Trimming pared 6 bases from V and 6 bases from J, leaving 14 bases between. CDR3 amino acids: CASSQVEKAEAFF. DNA for the CDR3: TGTGCCAGCAGCCAGGTTGAGAAGGCTGAAGCTTTCTTT.

The V and J genes are TRBV6-2 or TRBV6-3 and TRBJ2-5, with a weak D call TRBD1 (5 bases). The CDR3 is 15 residues long. Trimming pared 2 bases from V and 5 bases from J, leaving 15 bases between. Germline V gene lookup returns CDR1 MNHEY and CDR2 SVGEGT. CDR3 bases: TGTGCCAGCAGTTACCCGAGGACATACGGGGAGACCCAGTACTTC. Translation gives CASSYPRTYGETQYF.

The chain is built from TRBV2 and TRBJ1-1; 7 bases are a match to TRBD1. Trimming cost V 2 bases and J 0 bases; bases outside gene matches: 6. Germline V gene sequence: CDR1 SNHLY, CDR2 FYNNEI. The CDR3 spans 16 residues. CDR3: CASSELGQPMNTEAFF. The CDR3, as DNA: TGTGCCAGCAGTGAACTGGGACAGCCCATGAACACTGAAGCTTTCTTT.

The genes are TRBV6-2 or TRBV6-3 and TRBJ2-7, with 7 positions matching TRBD1. Germline CDR1 reads MNHEY; CDR2 reads SVGEGT. The CDR3 contains 14 residues. V dropped 6 bases and J dropped 7; count of bases not matched to a gene: 12. CDR3 protein: CASSQGQISGEQYF. CDR3 in DNA: TGTGCCAGCAGCCAGGGACAGATCTCCGGGGAGCAGTACTTC.

The chain is built from TRBV19 and TRBJ1-1, with a possible D match to TRBD1 (6 bases). There are 13 residues in the CDR3. Between the trimmed V and J ends, which lost 10 bases and 2 bases, there was a span of 14 bases. The germline CDR1 and CDR2 sequences are LNHDA and SQIVND (reference sequence). The CDR3 coding sequence is TGTGCCACCAAGCGGACAGAAAACACTGAAGCTTTCTTT. It translates to CATKRTENTEAFF.

The table lists this clone with a count of one. The chain joins TRBV29-1 to TRBJ1-1, with D possibly TRBD1 on 5 matching bases. The CDR3 runs to 11 residues. Germline V lookup: CDR1 SQVTM, CDR2 ANQGSEA. The CDR3 reads CSGGVNTEAFF. The DNA of the CDR3 is TGCAGTGGGGGGGTGAACACTGAAGCTTTCTTT.

J is TRBJ2-3 and V is TRBV18; the D gene could be TRBD1 or TRBD2 (5 bases each). This CDR3 is 14 amino acids long. CDR1 is KGHSH, CDR2 LQKENI, per germline. V gave up 6 bases and J gave up 4 bases, with 14 bases separating them. CDR3 in DNA: TGTGCCAGCTCCCCCCGGGACCCCCCAGATACGCAGTATTTT. Its translation is CASSPRDPPDTQYF.

The chain combines TRBV5-1 with TRBJ2-2; TRBD2 matches 9 bases. The CDR3 consists of 19 residues. The J segment lost 4 bases and the V segment lost 4 bases, leaving 17 bases of the junction unmatched. The germline V gene has CDR1 SGHRS and CDR2 YFSETQ. CDR3 DNA: TGCGCCAGCAGCGAACTCGCTAGCGGGGTGTCTTGGATCACCGGGGAGCTGTTTTTT. This gives the protein CASSELASGVSWITGELFF.

The chain is built from TRBV2 and TRBJ1-1; D unclear. The ends were cut back, 6 bases at V and 7 bases at J, with 9 bases in the middle. This CDR3 spans 11 amino acids. CDR1 and CDR2 (germline): SNHLY, FYNNEI. Here the CDR3 DNA reads TGTGCCAGCAGCGACTCGGTTGAAGCTTTCTTT. This translates into CASSDSVEAFF.

The chain is built from TRBV24-1 and TRBJ2-1; TRBD1 matches 8 bases. Germline V CDR1 and CDR2: KGHDR, SFDVKD. CDR3 length equals 13 residues. V was pared by 2 bases and J by 12 bases, with 5 bases of the junction left unmatched. The CDR3 protein is CATSDSGQGRQFF. CDR3 nucleotides: TGTGCCACCAGTGATTCTGGACAGGGTCGGCAGTTCTTC.

This clone showed up just once. The chain links TRBV15 to TRBJ1-1; 7 nucleotides line up with TRBD1. The germline V gene has CDR1 LNHNV and CDR2 YYDKDF (reference sequence). Losses at the gene ends were 3 bases for V and 4 bases for J; bases not matched to a gene: 11. This CDR3 is 16 amino acids long. CDR3 coding DNA: TGTGCCACCAGCAGGGGTCTTGACAGGGTAGGCACTGAAGCTTTCTTT. Amino acid sequence: CATSRGLDRVGTEAFF.

The rearrangement uses TRBV7-2 and TRBJ2-3; 12 nucleotides line up with TRBD2. From germline, CDR1 is SGHTA and CDR2 FQGNSA. With 1 base clipped from V and 1 base from J, the junction kept 6 bases outside the gene matches. The CDR3 runs to 18 residues. CDR3 DNA sequence: TGTGCCAGCAGCTTAGGACTAGCGGGGGCTGGGGGCACAGATACGCAGTATTTT. This sequence encodes CASSLGLAGAGGTDTQYF.

The CDR3 protein is CASRKGGGVAEAFF. DNA for the CDR3: TGTGCCAGTAGAAAAGGCGGGGGTGTTGCTGAAGCTTTCTTT. This sequence joins TRBV19 and TRBJ1-1; a weak D match, TRBD1 (5 bases). This CDR3 region has 14 residues. Germline V gene data show CDR1 as LNHDA and CDR2 as SQIVND (reference sequence). Trimming pared 6 bases from V and 6 bases from J, leaving 17 bases between.

In its sample, this clone was seen once. Other DNA sequences from this sample encode an identical CDR3 as well. V gene TRBV7-3 combines with J gene TRBJ2-1; D remains ambiguous. The V gene lost 2 bases and the J gene lost 0 bases, with 2 bases spanning the gap. CDR3 size: 13 residues. CDR1 and CDR2 from the germline V gene are SGHTA and FQGTGA. Written as DNA, the CDR3 is TGTGCCAGCAGCTTATCCTCCTACAATGAGCAGTTCTTC. Protein: CASSLSSYNEQFF. Full variable domain (rest looked up from reference TRBV7-3 and TRBJ2-1): GAGVSQTPSNKVTEKGKYVELRCDPISGHTALYWYRQSLGQGPEFLIYFQGTGAADDSGLPNDRFFAVRPEGSVSTLKIQRTERGDSAVYLCASSLSSYNEQFFGPGTRLTVL.

V gene TRBV4-1 combines with J gene TRBJ2-1; D is possibly TRBD2 (7 bases). Germline lookup yields CDR1 MGHRA and CDR2 YSYEKL. The ends were cut back, 5 bases at V and 7 bases at J, with 21 bases in the middle. The CDR3 is 16 residues long. In DNA, the CDR3 is TGCGCCAGCAGCTCCCCCTTGGTGGGGGGGCTTAATGAGCAGTTCTTC. This encodes CASSSPLVGGLNEQFF.